The rows below give T cell receptor beta chains drawn from one sample of a study of beta chain features in type 1 diabetes. Assay used: immunoSEQ multiplex PCR; TCRdb lists only in-frame clones, some missing. The table has 900,000 or so clones, roughly 15% seen once. Sequencing used naive CD4+ T cells from blood. The receptors were sampled from a young woman in good health. Both conserved end residues are part of each CDR3. D genes are given only for firm matches. Size values are once, few and many counts, or a class for expanded clones, and some rows have none.

size	D	V	J	CDR3	DNA
.	.	TRBV11-2	TRBJ2-7	CASSSAHYEQYF	TGTGCCAGCAGCTCGGCACACTACGAGCAGTACTTC
.	.	TRBV29-1	TRBJ2-1	CSVEHQEQFF	TGCAGCGTTGAGCACCAAGAGCAGTTCTTC
.	.	TRBV6-1	TRBJ2-2	CASSETRLRLFF	TGTGCCAGCAGTGAAACCCGACTTCGTCTGTTTTTT
few	TRBD2	TRBV15	TRBJ2-7	CATSAFLAGGAYEQYF	TGTGCCACCAGCGCTTTTCTAGCGGGAGGGGCCTACGAGCAGTACTTC
.	.	TRBV11-2	TRBJ2-5	CASSSNRVWGETQYF	TGTGCCAGCAGCTCAAACAGGGTGTGGGGGGAGACCCAGTACTTC
.	.	TRBV7-2	TRBJ2-3	CAASGARTDTQYF	TGTGCCGCGTCGGGGGCCCGCACAGATACGCAGTATTTT
few	.	TRBV9	TRBJ2-7	CASSVGADIPSYEQYF	TGTGCCAGCAGCGTGGGGGCGGACATTCCGAGCTACGAGCAGTACTTC
.	.	TRBV27	TRBJ1-2	CASSRNIQGFWGYGYTF	TGTGCCAGCAGTCGGAACATACAAGGGTTTTGGGGCTATGGCTACACCTTC
few	.	TRBV6-5	TRBJ2-6	CASSYSGGSGANVLTF	TGTGCCAGCAGTTACTCCGGAGGCTCTGGGGCCAACGTCCTGACTTTC
few	.	TRBV2	TRBJ1-4	CASRTSGAVAEKLFF	TGTGCCAGCAGGACCAGCGGGGCCGTGGCTGAAAAACTGTTTTTT
few	TRBD1	TRBV25-1	TRBJ1-2	CASSVPGQNVGYTF	TGTGCCAGCAGTGTGCCGGGACAGAACGTTGGCTACACCTTC
few	TRBD1	TRBV19	TRBJ1-5	CASARGLPNQPQHF	TGTGCCAGCGCGAGGGGGCTCCCCAATCAGCCCCAGCATTTT
few	TRBD2	TRBV10-2	TRBJ2-7	CASSERASGKYEQYF	TGCGCCAGCAGTGAGCGGGCTAGCGGGAAATACGAGCAGTACTTC
few	TRBD2	TRBV7-2	TRBJ2-7	CASSPQLAGLYEQYF	TGTGCCAGCAGCCCTCAACTAGCGGGCCTCTACGAGCAGTACTTC
.	.	TRBV28	TRBJ2-1	CASTTGPYNEQFF	TGTGCCAGCACCACGGGGCCGTACAATGAGCAGTTCTTC
few	TRBD2	TRBV28	TRBJ2-3	CASSLHSGSGSDTQYF	TGTGCCAGCAGCCTGCATAGCGGGAGTGGTTCAGATACGCAGTATTTT
.	TRBD2	TRBV4-1	TRBJ2-1	CASSQGQETSGYNEQFF	TGCGCCAGCAGCCAAGGGCAGGAGACTAGCGGGTACAATGAGCAGTTCTTC
.	.	TRBV9	TRBJ1-1	CASSVAPTGNTEAFF	TGTGCCAGCAGCGTAGCCCCGACAGGGAACACTGAAGCTTTCTTT
.	.	TRBV7-8	TRBJ2-7	CASSLATGLSYEQYF	TGTGCCAGCAGCTTAGCGACAGGATTAAGCTACGAGCAGTACTTC
.	TRBD2	TRBV9	TRBJ2-1	CASSVVAGAMEQFF	TGTGCCAGCAGCGTAGTAGCGGGAGCTATGGAGCAGTTCTTC
.	TRBD1	TRBV27	TRBJ1-5	CASSLTGGSIYQPQHF	TGTGCCAGCAGTTTAACAGGGGGCTCTATCTATCAGCCCCAGCATTTT
.	.	TRBV6-5	TRBJ2-7	CASSYSRASNYEQYF	TGTGCCAGCAGTTACAGCAGGGCAAGTAATTACGAGCAGTACTTC
.	TRBD2	TRBV28	TRBJ2-1	CASSRRIAGGTYNEQFF	TGTGCCAGCAGCCGCCGGATAGCGGGAGGAACCTACAATGAGCAGTTCTTC
few	TRBD2	TRBV9	TRBJ2-1	CASSPRASGNEQFF	TGTGCCAGCAGCCCCCGAGCTAGCGGAAATGAGCAGTTCTTC
few	.	TRBV15	TRBJ1-2	CATSREDGDVGRSRGYTF	TGTGCCACCAGCAGAGAGGATGGGGACGTCGGTCGGTCACGTGGCTACACCTTC
few	.	TRBV18	TRBJ2-3	CASSQRADTQYF	TGTGCCAGCTCACAAAGGGCAGATACGCAGTATTTT
few	.	TRBV11-2	TRBJ2-3	CASSLDRSDTQYF	TGTGCCAGCAGCTTAGATCGGTCAGATACGCAGTATTTT
few	.	TRBV7-2	TRBJ2-7	CASSLAPGASYEQYF	TGTGCCAGCAGCTTAGCGCCCGGAGCCTCCTACGAGCAGTACTTC
few	.	TRBV15	TRBJ2-3	CATSRVGQHTQYF	TGTGCCACCAGCAGAGTAGGGCAGCATACGCAGTATTTT
few	TRBD2	TRBV7-9	TRBJ2-5	CASSGLAGSQTQYF	TGTGCCAGCAGCGGACTAGCGGGTAGTCAGACCCAGTACTTC
.	.	TRBV5-1	TRBJ1-1	CASSLLASGDTEAFF	TGCGCCAGCAGCTTGTTGGCCTCTGGGGACACTGAAGCTTTCTTT
.	.	TRBV9	TRBJ2-2	CASSVVGTGELFF	TGTGCCAGCAGCGTAGTTGGTACCGGGGAGCTGTTTTTT
.	.	TRBV7-9	TRBJ2-7	CASSPGGAGPSSYEQYF	TGTGCCAGCAGCCCAGGTGGGGCAGGCCCGAGCTCCTACGAGCAGTACTTC
few	TRBD2	TRBV7-9	TRBJ2-1	CASSFLAGGGSDEQFF	TGTGCCAGCAGCTTTTTGGCGGGAGGTGGGAGCGATGAGCAGTTCTTC
few	.	TRBV7-9	TRBJ1-4	CASSPDPRGAGEKLFF	TGTGCCAGCAGCCCAGACCCCAGGGGAGCGGGTGAAAAACTGTTTTTT
few	.	TRBV19	TRBJ2-3	CASSIGGYSGTDTQYF	TGTGCCAGTAGTATAGGTGGCTACTCGGGCACAGATACGCAGTATTTT
.	TRBD2	TRBV5-6	TRBJ2-3	CASSLVLFAGAADTQYF	TGTGCCAGCAGCTTGGTACTCTTTGCGGGAGCGGCAGATACGCAGTATTTT
.	TRBD1	TRBV19	TRBJ2-4	CASSHSGTGVKNIQYF	TGTGCCAGTAGTCATTCCGGGACAGGGGTCAAAAACATTCAGTACTTC
few	.	TRBV4-3	TRBJ1-4	CASSLDRRGEKLFF	TGCGCCAGCAGTCTCGACAGGCGGGGTGAAAAACTGTTTTTT
.	TRBD1	TRBV28	TRBJ2-7	CASSPSGTGREEQYF	TGTGCCAGCAGCCCCTCCGGGACAGGGAGGGAAGAGCAGTACTTC
.	TRBD2	TRBV15	TRBJ2-1	CATSRDQGQVSKDVAGGVNEQFF	TGTGCCACCAGCAGAGATCAGGGTCAGGTATCCAAGGACGTGGCGGGAGGGGTCAATGAGCAGTTCTTC
.	TRBD2	TRBV13	TRBJ2-7	CASSYRTSGASYEQYF	TGTGCCAGCAGCTACCGGACTAGCGGGGCCTCCTACGAGCAGTACTTC
.	TRBD1	TRBV6-5	TRBJ2-7	CASSIAGQGFYEQYF	TGTGCCAGCAGCATTGCGGGACAGGGCTTCTACGAGCAGTACTTC
few	.	TRBV29-1	TRBJ2-2	CSVTGLLTGELFF	TGCAGCGTAACGGGACTGTTAACCGGGGAGCTGTTTTTT
.	TRBD1	TRBV5-4	TRBJ2-1	CASSFDRGSYNEQFF	TGTGCCAGCAGCTTTGACAGGGGGTCCTACAATGAGCAGTTCTTC
few	.	TRBV5-4	TRBJ2-2	CASSFKGTELFF	TGTGCCAGCAGCTTCAAGGGGACTGAGCTGTTTTTT
few	.	TRBV28	TRBJ2-7	CASSFASANSYEQYF	TGTGCCAGCAGTTTCGCGAGCGCCAACTCCTACGAGCAGTACTTC
.	.	TRBV11-2	TRBJ1-2	CASSLGSNYGYTF	TGTGCCAGCAGCTTAGGCAGTAACTATGGCTACACCTTC
few	.	TRBV21-1	TRBJ2-4	CASSNWHISKNIQYF	TGTGCCAGCAGCAATTGGCACATTTCCAAAAACATTCAGTACTTC
.	.	TRBV6-5	TRBJ2-2	CASSYSKGAEFPSMFF	TGTGCCAGCAGTTACTCGAAAGGAGCGGAATTTCCGAGTATGTTTTTT
.	TRBD2	TRBV18	TRBJ2-1	CASSPPSGGYNEQFF	TGTGCCAGCTCACCACCCAGCGGGGGATACAATGAGCAGTTCTTC
few	.	TRBV19	TRBJ2-7	CASSKSDYSYEQYF	TGTGCCAGTAGTAAAAGTGACTACTCCTACGAGCAGTACTTC
few	.	TRBV27	TRBJ2-6	CASRGVEAGANVLTF	TGTGCCAGCAGAGGGGTGGAAGCTGGGGCCAACGTCCTGACTTTC
few	.	TRBV14	TRBJ2-3	CASSQGIAEFFDTQYF	TGTGCCAGCAGCCAAGGAATCGCGGAGTTTTTCGATACGCAGTATTTT
.	.	TRBV7-9	TRBJ2-1	CASSFQGNEQFF	TGTGCCAGCAGCTTTCAAGGCAATGAGCAGTTCTTC
.	.	TRBV9	TRBJ2-1	CASSVVGSSTDEQFF	TGTGCCAGCAGCGTAGTAGGTAGCAGCACAGATGAGCAGTTCTTC
.	.	TRBV10-3	TRBJ2-2	CAISDFRNTGELFF	TGTGCCATCAGTGATTTTCGGAACACCGGGGAGCTGTTTTTT